A selection of T cell receptor beta chains follows, all from one sample in a study of blood T cell repertoires in COVID-19. Data came from immunoSEQ multiplex PCR; TCRdb stores just in-frame clones and leaves some out. Here the sample spans 50,000 to 65,000 clones, almost 95% being singletons. The sample taken for sequencing was peripheral blood. Receptors were obtained from a man aged 50 or older with active COVID-19. Both conserved end residues are part of each CDR3. The D gene is left open where the match is weak. The size field is filled for only some rows; it gives once, few, many or a size class.

J	size	D	V	DNA	CDR3
TRBJ1-2	NA	TRBD1	TRBV5-1	TGCGCCAGCAGCGCATCCGGGACAGGGGTTAGCGGCTACACCTTC	CASSASGTGVSGYTF
TRBJ2-4	NA	TRBD1	TRBV11-2	TGTGCCAGCAGGTGGAATCGGACAGGGACGGGGGAAAACATTCAGTACTTC	CASRWNRTGTGENIQYF
TRBJ2-1	NA	TRBD2	TRBV5-1	TGCGCCAGCGTACTTATAGCGGGTGCCTACAATGAGCAGTTCTTC	CASVLIAGAYNEQFF
TRBJ2-5	NA	NA	TRBV15	TGTGCCACCAGCAGAGCAGGGGGGACCTATGAGACCCAGTACTTC	CATSRAGGTYETQYF
TRBJ2-5	NA	NA	TRBV9	TGTGCCAGCAGCCCGCGGGGGACGACAGGGACCCAGTACTTC	CASSPRGTTGTQYF
TRBJ1-1	medium-sized	NA	TRBV19	TGTGCCAGTAGTGATGAGTACAGAGGGGGACTGAACACTGAAGCTTTCTTT	CASSDEYRGGLNTEAFF
TRBJ2-5	NA	TRBD2	TRBV7-6	TGTGCCAGCAGCCCGAGCTCGGGAGCCGGGAGGGTGCAGTACTTC	CASSPSSGAGRVQYF
TRBJ2-1	NA	TRBD2	TRBV7-2	TGTGCCAGCAGCGGCGGGGGGGGAAGGAATGAGCAGTTCTTC	CASSGGGGRNEQFF
TRBJ1-1	NA	TRBD1	TRBV28	TGTGCCAGCAGGCCTACAACCGGGACAGGGTACACTGAAGCTTTCTTT	CASRPTTGTGYTEAFF
TRBJ2-6	NA	TRBD1	TRBV18	TGTGCCAGCTCACCGAAACCGGGACAGGGATCTACTGGGGCCAACGTCCTGACTTTC	CASSPKPGQGSTGANVLTF
TRBJ2-3	NA	TRBD2	TRBV7-9	TGTGCCAGCAGCCCTCGACTAGCGGGGCTCACAGATACGCAGTATTTT	CASSPRLAGLTDTQYF
TRBJ1-5	NA	NA	TRBV19	TGTGCCAGTCGGGACTGGATCGAGAATCAGCCCCAGCATTTT	CASRDWIENQPQHF
TRBJ1-2	once	TRBD1	TRBV3-1/TRBV3-2	TGTGCCAGCAGCCAGACGGACAGGGTTAACTATGGCTACACCTTC	CASSQTDRVNYGYTF
TRBJ2-5	NA	NA	TRBV28	TGTGCCAGCACTCGCCAGGGGTGGGCGATTAAAGAGACCCAGTACTTC	CASTRQGWAIKETQYF
TRBJ2-7	few	TRBD1	TRBV6-5	TGTGCCAGCAGTTACTCCGACAGGGGTATCTACGAGCAGTACTTC	CASSYSDRGIYEQYF
TRBJ2-3	NA	TRBD2	TRBV3-1/TRBV3-2	TGTGCCAGCAGCCAAGATGTAGCGGGACTAGCGGGATACAGAGATACGCAGTATTTT	CASSQDVAGLAGYRDTQYF
TRBJ1-5	NA	TRBD1	TRBV4-1	TGCGCCAGCAGCCTACCCGACAGGGAGGGCAATCAGCCCCAGCATTTT	CASSLPDREGNQPQHF
TRBJ2-7	NA	NA	TRBV28	TGTGCCACGAATCCCGGGTCGAACTACGAGCAGTACTTC	CATNPGSNYEQYF
TRBJ2-3	NA	TRBD1	TRBV2	TGTGCCAGCAGAGCCGTAAGGACAGGGCGCACAGATACGCAGTATTTT	CASRAVRTGRTDTQYF
TRBJ1-5	NA	TRBD1	TRBV6-5	TGTGCCAGCAGGGGGACAGGGAGGTTCGGTCAGCCCCAGCATTTT	CASRGTGRFGQPQHF
TRBJ1-5	NA	TRBD1	TRBV25-1	TGTGCCAGCAGCTCACAGGGGGCCGGGGGCAATCAGCCCCAGCATTTT	CASSSQGAGGNQPQHF
TRBJ2-2	NA	NA	TRBV5-5	TGTGCCAGCAGCCGAGGGCGGAGCACCGGGGAGCTGTTTTTT	CASSRGRSTGELFF
TRBJ1-2	NA	NA	TRBV7-9	TGTGCCAGCAGCCGTTTCCTAGGGGACGACAGGTCCGTCTATGGCTACACCTTC	CASSRFLGDDRSVYGYTF
TRBJ2-1	once	TRBD1	TRBV7-3	TGTGCCAGCAGCTTGGGGACAGGGAACAATGAGCAGTTCTTC	CASSLGTGNNEQFF
TRBJ2-1	medium-sized	TRBD2	TRBV28	TGTGCCAGCACTTATAGCGGGATTCCCTACAATGAGCAGTTCTTC	CASTYSGIPYNEQFF
TRBJ2-2	NA	TRBD1	TRBV24-1	TGTGCCACCAGTGACCCGGACAGGGGGATCACCGGGGAGCTGTTTTTT	CATSDPDRGITGELFF
TRBJ2-1	NA	NA	TRBV24-1	TGTGCCACCAGTGAAATGAGGACAACTTACAATGAGCAGTTCTTC	CATSEMRTTYNEQFF
TRBJ2-3	NA	TRBD2	TRBV18	TGTGCCAGCTCACCACTCAGCGGGGGATCCACAGATACGCAGTATTTT	CASSPLSGGSTDTQYF
TRBJ1-1	NA	NA	TRBV6-2/TRBV6-3	TGTGCCAGCAGTTACAGCTCAGGGGTAGCTTTCTTT	CASSYSSGVAFF
TRBJ1-5	NA	NA	TRBV15	TGTGCCACCAGCAGAGATACGGTATTATACAATCAGCCCCAGCATTTT	CATSRDTVLYNQPQHF
TRBJ2-2	NA	TRBD1	TRBV4-2	TGTGCCAGCAGCCTACTTCCCGGGACAGAGAACACCGGGGAGCTGTTTTTT	CASSLLPGTENTGELFF
TRBJ1-5	NA	NA	TRBV6-5	TGTGCCAGCAGCAGGACATTATATCAGCCCCAGCATTTT	CASSRTLYQPQHF